Below are 24 T cell receptor beta chains sequenced from a single sample in a study of blood T cell repertoires in COVID-19. The repertoire was sequenced with immunoSEQ multiplex PCR; TCRdb's copy has only in-frame clones and lacks some. This table holds 300,000 to 450,000 clones, less than 90% found once. The sample consisted of PBMCs or T cells enriched from blood (not recorded which). These receptors were taken from a woman under 40 who had recovered from COVID-19.

The chain joins TRBV19 to TRBJ2-1, with 8 bases matching TRBD2. The CDR3 contains 15 residues. The germline V gene has CDR1 LNHDA and CDR2 SQIVND (reference sequence). Trimming removed 5 bases from V and 7 bases from J; junction bases left unmatched: 10. The CDR3 region has the DNA TGTGCCAGTAGTCCTACTAGCGGTGCTTTTAATGAGCAGTTCTTC. Residues: CASSPTSGAFNEQFF.

J is TRBJ2-1 and V is TRBV10-3; 10 nucleotides agree with TRBD2. The length of the CDR3 is 16 residues. The germline V gene has CDR1 ENHRY and CDR2 SYGVKD. With 6 bases clipped from V and 3 bases from J, the junction kept 8 bases outside the gene matches. CDR3 nucleotide sequence: TGTGCCATCAGCAGCCGGACTAGCGGAGACTACAATGAGCAGTTCTTC. This gives the protein CAISSRTSGDYNEQFF.

The J gene is TRBJ1-4, the V gene TRBV10-3; TRBD1 agrees at 9 bases. The CDR3 is 12 amino acids. The V gene's germline CDR1 is ENHRY and CDR2 SYGVKD. After removal of 9 bases from V and 7 bases from J, the junction contained 3 bases not matched to a gene. The CDR3: CAIGQGSEKLFF. CDR3 nucleotide sequence: TGTGCCATAGGACAGGGGAGTGAAAAACTGTTTTTT.

The rearrangement links TRBV15 to TRBJ2-7; 9 bases agree with TRBD1. J was trimmed by 4 bases and V by 0 bases; bases with no gene match: 7. Germline V gene lookup returns CDR1 LNHNV and CDR2 YYDKDF (reference sequence). This CDR3 is built from 16 residues. The CDR3 DNA reads as TGTGCCACCAGCAGAGATCTAACAGGGGGCGCGTACGAGCAGTACTTC. As protein: CATSRDLTGGAYEQYF.

This chain joins TRBV28 and TRBJ1-2; D remains ambiguous. Trimming stripped 2 bases from V and 7 bases from J, with 11 bases between. The CDR3 extends over 13 amino acids. The germline CDR1 and CDR2 sequences are MDHEN and SYDVKM. CDR3 loop: CASSLAGGPGYTF. The DNA for the CDR3 is TGTGCCAGCAGTTTAGCGGGAGGGCCTGGCTACACCTTC.

V usage is TRBV10-2 and J usage is TRBJ1-2, with D maybe TRBD1 (6 bases). V lost 0 bases to trimming and J lost 0 bases, with 11 bases between them. The germline V gene has CDR1 WSHSY and CDR2 SAAADI. This CDR3 has 16 amino acids. The CDR3 spells CASSESGTRANYGYTF. CDR3 DNA sequence: TGCGCCAGCAGTGAGTCGGGGACAAGAGCTAACTATGGCTACACCTTC.

V gene TRBV5-5 combines with J gene TRBJ1-1, with D perhaps TRBD1 (5 bases). From germline, CDR1 is SGHKS and CDR2 YYEKEE (reference sequence). This CDR3 is 13 amino acids long. Trimming left V 2 bases short and J 3 bases short, with 8 bases between. CDR3 loop: CASSFGGDTEAFF. The CDR3 nucleotides read TGTGCCAGCAGCTTCGGGGGGGACACTGAAGCTTTCTTT. Supplemented by reference TRBV5-5 and TRBJ1-1, the full variable domain reads DAGVTQSPTHLIKTRGQQVTLRCSPISGHKSVSWYQQVLGQGPQFIFQYYEKEERGRGNFPDRFSARQFPNYSSELNVNALLLGDSALYLCASSFGGDTEAFFGQGTRLTVV.

The gene calls are TRBV19 and TRBJ2-3; D gene unclear. V lost 10 bases and J 3 bases, leaving 17 bases between the germline ends. This CDR3 has 14 amino acids. The germline gives CDR1 LNHDA, CDR2 SQIVND (reference sequence). Here the CDR3 DNA reads TGTGCCACCAGTCTACTTACCGGGACAGATACGCAGTATTTT. This encodes CATSLLTGTDTQYF.

The V and J genes are TRBV24-1 and TRBJ2-3, with 13 bases lining up with TRBD2. The trim removed 7 bases at V and 9 bases at J, leaving 6 bases unmatched. The CDR3 spans 14 residues. Per the germline V gene, CDR1 is KGHDR and CDR2 is SFDVKD. The CDR3 sequence is CATSGTSGVSTQYF. CDR3 nucleotides: TGTGCCACCAGCGGGACTAGCGGGGTTTCAACGCAGTATTTT.

The CDR3 sequence is CAWSLTSGGVGGPDTQYF. The DNA for the CDR3 is TGTGCCTGGAGCCTGACTAGCGGGGGGGTAGGGGGCCCAGATACGCAGTATTTT. The chain joins TRBV30 to TRBJ2-3; TRBD2 matches at 14 bases. Unmatched junction bases numbered 12, after V lost 3 bases and J lost 4 bases. Germline V gene data show CDR1 as GTSNPN and CDR2 as SVGIG (reference sequence). The CDR3 has 18 residues. The whole variable domain, remainder taken from reference TRBV30 and TRBJ2-3, is SQTIHQWPATLVQPVGSPLSLECTVEGTSNPNLYWYRQAAGRGLQLLFYSVGIGQISSEVPQNLSASRPQDRQFILSSKKLLLSDSGFYLCAWSLTSGGVGGPDTQYFGPGTRLTVL.

The CDR3 protein is CASSPRDRPFYGYTF. In DNA, the CDR3 is TGTGCCAGCAGCCCCCGGGACAGGCCATTCTATGGCTACACCTTC. The V and J genes are TRBV28 and TRBJ1-2; 8 nucleotides align to TRBD1. This CDR3 spans 15 amino acids. Per germline, CDR1 MDHEN and CDR2 SYDVKM. The trim removed 6 bases at V and 4 bases at J, leaving 10 bases unmatched.

The gene calls are TRBV5-1 and TRBJ1-2; tentatively, D is TRBD1 (5 bases). Germline loops: CDR1 SGHRS, CDR2 YFSETQ. V was cut by 4 bases and J by 2 bases, with 12 bases left in between. CDR3 size: 14 residues. In DNA, the CDR3 is TGCGCCAGCAGCGGGGCCAGCCAGAACTATGGCTACACCTTC. Translated: CASSGASQNYGYTF.

The sample holds a few counts of this clone. V and J are TRBV28 and TRBJ1-5, with 12 bases matching TRBD1. V lost 5 bases to trimming and J lost 6 bases; unmatched junction nucleotides: 14. The CDR3 has 18 residues. Germline V gene lookup returns CDR1 MDHEN and CDR2 SYDVKM. The CDR3 sequence is CASSPPGQGATNGQPQHF. The CDR3 nucleotides read TGTGCCAGCAGTCCTCCGGGACAGGGGGCTACTAACGGTCAGCCCCAGCATTTT.

There are a few counts of this clone. The rearrangement uses TRBV9 and TRBJ2-1, with D perhaps TRBD1 (6 bases). The CDR3 contains 15 residues. V lost 6 bases to trimming and J lost 3 bases, with 16 bases between them. Germline values: CDR1 SGDLS, CDR2 YYNGEE. This CDR3 is CASNTQDSLYNEQFF. The DNA for the CDR3 is TGTGCCAGCAACACCCAGGACAGCCTCTACAATGAGCAGTTCTTC.

The V gene is TRBV11-2, the J gene TRBJ1-6; TRBD1 matches at 10 bases. This CDR3 is 16 amino acids long. Germline-derived CDR1 and CDR2 are SGHAT and FQNNGV. The ends lost 5 bases at V and 7 bases at J; junction bases unmatched: 8. CDR3 in amino acids: CASSPRDRGPNSPLHF. As DNA, the CDR3 is TGTGCCAGCAGCCCCCGGGACAGGGGCCCGAATTCACCCCTCCACTTT.

This clone occurred a few times. The chain recombines TRBV28 with TRBJ1-6; maybe TRBD1 (6 bases). Germline values: CDR1 MDHEN, CDR2 SYDVKM. The ends were cut back, 6 bases at V and 7 bases at J, with 7 bases in the middle. The CDR3 sequence is 12 residues long. The CDR3 reads CASRDSNSPLHF. The CDR3, as DNA: TGTGCCAGCAGGGACAGCAATTCACCCCTCCACTTT.

This clone was recorded a few times. The chain has TRBV6-5 and TRBJ1-5; D is unclear. Deletions cut 8 bases from V and 7 bases from J, with 15 bases between. The germline V gene has CDR1 MNHEY and CDR2 SVGAGI. CDR3 length: 13 amino acids. This CDR3 reads CASSAGREQPQHF. The CDR3 nucleotides read TGTGCCAGCTCCGCGGGGAGGGAACAGCCCCAGCATTTT.

This rearrangement joins TRBV9 to TRBJ2-1; 8 nucleotides line up with TRBD1. Germline CDR1 is SGDLS and CDR2 is YYNGEE. V dropped 4 bases and J dropped 5; count of bases not matched to a gene: 8. The CDR3 spans 15 residues. This CDR3 is CASSPGQGANNEQFF. CDR3 DNA: TGTGCCAGCAGCCCCGGGCAGGGGGCCAACAATGAGCAGTTCTTC.

The chain is built from TRBV9 and TRBJ2-7; unclear D gene. Germline assignment: CDR1 SGDLS and CDR2 YYNGEE. The germline V and J ends were trimmed by 0 bases and 0 bases, with 7 bases remaining between them. CDR3 length equals 14 residues. The CDR3 DNA sequence: TGTGCCAGCAGCGTAGGGAGTACCTCCTACGAGCAGTACTTC. Its translation: CASSVGSTSYEQYF.

The V and J genes are TRBV18 and TRBJ2-7; D might be TRBD1 (6 bases). Deletions cut 4 bases from V and 2 bases from J, with 15 bases between. The CDR3 is 15 amino acids. Germline CDR1 KGHSH, CDR2 LQKENI. DNA of the CDR3: TGTGCCAGCTCACAACTCCAGGGGAACCCCTACGAGCAGTACTTC. Translated, it gives CASSQLQGNPYEQYF.

The J gene is TRBJ2-2, the V gene TRBV2, with TRBD2 identical over 9 bases. With 6 bases clipped from V and 0 bases from J, the junction kept 2 bases outside the gene matches. The CDR3 runs 15 residues. CDR1 is SNHLY and CDR2 is FYNNEI in the germline V gene. The CDR3 sequence is CASRRLAANTGELFF. The CDR3 nucleotides read TGTGCCAGCAGGAGACTAGCGGCGAACACCGGGGAGCTGTTTTTT. The full variable domain, completed using reference TRBV2 and TRBJ2-2, is EPEVTQTPSHQVTQMGQEVILRCVPISNHLYFYWYRQILGQKVEFLVSFYNNEISEKSEIFDDQFSVERPDGSNFTLKIRSTKLEDSAMYFCASRRLAANTGELFFGEGSRLTVL.

Only one count was recorded for this clone. This chain uses TRBV20-1 with TRBJ1-5; a weak D match, TRBD1 (5 bases). V gave up 3 bases and J gave up 1 base, with 13 bases separating them. Germline CDR1 and CDR2: DFQATT and SNEGSKA (reference sequence). The CDR3 sequence is 15 residues long. The CDR3 sequence: CSASRARESNQPQHF. The CDR3 coding sequence is TGCAGTGCTAGTAGGGCCAGGGAAAGCAATCAGCCCCAGCATTTT.

This clone showed up just a few times. The chain combines TRBV27 with TRBJ1-4; the match to TRBD1 covers 8 bases. Per germline, CDR1 MNHEY and CDR2 SMNVEV (reference sequence). Trimming at V came to 5 bases and at J to 8 bases, leaving 7 bases not matched to a gene. This CDR3 is built from 14 residues. The CDR3 DNA is TGTGCCAGCAGTCCAGGACAGGGATGGGAAAAACTGTTTTTT. Translating it yields CASSPGQGWEKLFF.

This clone was counted only a few times. The chain combines TRBV6-5 with TRBJ1-1; TRBD1 aligns across 9 bases. The CDR3 has 13 amino acids. The junction had 8 bases not matched to a gene; V was cut back by 4 bases and J by 11 bases. Germline values: CDR1 MNHEY, CDR2 SVGAGI. CDR3 DNA: TGTGCCAGCAGTTCCCAGACAGGGGGTTTGGCTTTCTTT. Translation: CASSSQTGGLAFF.